The 11 T cell receptor beta chains presented below share a single source sample, sequenced in a study of early T cells in non-severe SARS-CoV-2 infection. One entry per CDR3 protein, called by TCRdb with MiXCR from the 5' RACE reads. The sample yields roughly 70,000 distinct CDR3 sequences, roughly 13% seen once. Specimen: whole blood. These receptors all stem from an adult who was a healthcare worker with PCR-confirmed SARS-CoV-2 infection or an uninfected control (not recorded which).

This clonotype has ten or more counts. V and J are TRBV11-3 and TRBJ2-5, with D perhaps matching TRBD1 or TRBD2 (5 bases each). CDR1 is SGHNT, CDR2 YENEEA, per germline. V shed 4 bases and J shed 5 bases, with 11 bases lying between them. The CDR3 contains 13 residues. CDR3 loop: CASSSRGDETQYF. In DNA form, the CDR3 reads TGTGCCAGCAGCTCGAGGGGTGACGAGACCCAGTACTTC.

The V call is TRBV13, the J call TRBJ2-1; 8 bases line up with TRBD2. With V trimmed by 5 bases and J by 1 base, 4 bases remained unmatched. The CDR3 has 15 amino acids. Germline assignment: CDR1 PRHDT and CDR2 FYEKMQ (reference sequence). The chain's CDR3 is CASSPTSASYNEQFF. For the CDR3, the DNA is TGTGCCAGCAGCCCGACTAGCGCATCCTACAATGAGCAGTTCTTC.

This clonotype was recorded a few times. V usage is TRBV30 and J usage is TRBJ1-1; no clear D. V was pared by 5 bases and J by 1 base, with 8 bases between. Germline values: CDR1 GTSNPN, CDR2 SVGIG (reference sequence). The CDR3 spans 12 residues. CDR3 residues: CAWGRTNTEAFF. The DNA for the CDR3 is TGTGCCTGGGGACGGACGAACACTGAAGCTTTCTTT.

This clonotype was counted only a few times. This CDR3 reads CASSFGLAGVPGELFF. CDR3 in DNA: TGTGCCAGCAGTTTCGGACTAGCGGGAGTTCCCGGGGAGCTGTTTTTT. V and J are TRBV11-2 and TRBJ2-2; TRBD2 aligns across 13 bases. Per germline, CDR1 SGHAT and CDR2 FQNNGV. Trimming removed 6 bases from V and 6 bases from J; junction bases left unmatched: 7. The CDR3 is made up of 16 amino acids.

This clonotype was observed a few times. J is TRBJ2-1 and V is TRBV20-1; D possibly corresponds to TRBD1 (7 bases). Germline V CDR1 and CDR2: DFQATT, SNEGSKA (reference sequence). The CDR3 runs 15 residues. Trimming stripped 6 bases from V and 3 bases from J, with 18 bases between. CDR3 residues: CSAQGDGSLYNEQFF. CDR3 coding DNA: TGCAGTGCGCAGGGGGACGGGAGTCTCTACAATGAGCAGTTCTTC.

There are a few counts of this clonotype. V and J are TRBV20-1 and TRBJ2-7, with D unclear. Per germline, CDR1 DFQATT and CDR2 SNEGSKA (reference sequence). V lost 5 bases, J lost 2 bases, and 10 bases lay in between. The CDR3 is 12 residues long. CDR3 residues: CSALSSPYEQYF. CDR3 DNA sequence: TGCAGTGCTCTGAGTTCTCCCTACGAGCAGTACTTC.

Concerning this clonotype: At one of its ends the junction is not consistent with the germline gene, which may arise from a read error. The rearrangement links TRBV7-9 to TRBJ1-4; 7 bases are a match to TRBD1. The V gene's germline CDR1 is SEHNR and CDR2 FQNEAQ (reference sequence). CDR3 size: 11 residues. The CDR3 loop is CASSSGQALLF. CDR3 DNA sequence: TGTGCCAGCAGCTCCGGACAGGCTCTCCTTTTT.

The V gene is TRBV6-5, the J gene TRBJ2-7, with a weak D call TRBD2 (6 bases). V was shortened by 2 bases and J by 6 bases, with 8 bases between the two germline ends. The V gene's germline CDR1 is MNHEY and CDR2 SVGAGI. The CDR3 runs to 12 residues. DNA of the CDR3: TGTGCCAGCAGTTACGTCGGGGGCGAGCAGTACTTC. Amino acid sequence: CASSYVGGEQYF.

V and J are TRBV6-2 or TRBV6-3 and TRBJ1-5; TRBD1 is a possible D gene (5 bases). Germline CDR1 and CDR2: MNHEY and SVGEGT. Trimming removed 4 bases from V and 0 bases from J, with 13 bases in between. The CDR3 loop spans 16 amino acids. CDR3 region: CASSWGVRGSNQPQHF. CDR3 bases: TGTGCCAGCAGTTGGGGGGTTCGTGGTAGCAATCAGCCCCAGCATTTT.

Concerning this clonotype itself: A read error may explain this, as a much larger clone is one base away. The chain is built from TRBV15 and TRBJ1-3, with D perhaps TRBD1 (6 bases). CDR1 is LNHNV, CDR2 YYDKDF, per germline (reference sequence). Trimming removed 4 bases at V and 2 bases at J, with 12 bases between. The CDR3 covers 15 residues. CDR3 sequence (DNA): TGTGCCACCAGCATACCGGACAGAACTGGAAACACCATATATTTT. Amino acid sequence: CATSIPDRTGNTIYF. The full variable domain, its missing parts supplied by reference TRBV15 and TRBJ1-3, is DAMVIQNPRYQVTQFGKPVTLSCSQTLNHNVMYWYQQKSSQAPKLLFHYYDKDFNNEADTPDNFQSRRPNTSFCFLDIRSPGLGDTAMYLCATSIPDRTGNTIYFGEGSWLTVV.

This chain connects TRBV7-6 to TRBJ2-5; D unresolved. Trimming removed 2 bases from V and 0 bases from J, with 7 bases in between. The CDR3 runs to 14 residues. Germline V lookup: CDR1 SGHVS, CDR2 FNYEAQ. The DNA of the CDR3 is TGTGCCAGCAGCTTACAAACGTACCAAGAGACCCAGTACTTC. Translation: CASSLQTYQETQYF.